The 26 T cell receptor beta chains listed next were all sequenced from one sample in a study of T cells in women clearing cervical HPV infection. Only in-frame clones appear in the TCRdb table, and some are missing; sequencing was by immunoSEQ multiplex PCR. The listing records 20,000 to 30,000 clones. Sequencing was performed on blood buffy coat. All receptors come from a woman between 18 and 70 years old with a cervical HPV16 infection that either progressed to CIN3+ or cleared (not recorded which).

Turning to this clone: With the read ending 3 residues before the CDR3 end, the germline J gene is used to fill in that end. The rearrangement joins TRBV5-1 to TRBJ1-1; D gene ambiguous. Germline CDR1 and CDR2: SGHRS and YFSETQ. The CDR3 consists of 14 residues. V lost 3 bases and J lost 1, with 10 bases in between. The CDR3 protein is CASSSLLKNTEAFF. CDR3 bases read: TGCGCCAGCAGCTCGCTACTTAAGAACACTGAA.

CDR3 loop: CASSIGRGREETQYF. The sequenced CDR3 bases are TGTGCCAGTAGTATTGGCAGGGGGCGTGAGGAGACC. V gene TRBV19 combines with J gene TRBJ2-5, with TRBD1 identical over 8 bases. The read falls 3 residues short of the CDR3 end, and the missing part is taken from the germline J gene. Per the germline V gene, CDR1 is LNHDA and CDR2 is SQIVND (reference sequence). The CDR3 covers 15 residues. V shed 3 bases and J 5 bases; nucleotides not matched to a gene: 8.

Comments on this clone: The read falls 3 residues short of the CDR3 end, and the missing part is taken from the germline J gene. This rearrangement joins TRBV9 to TRBJ2-5; D might be TRBD1 (6 bases). CDR3 length: 14 amino acids. Trimming left V 7 bases short and J 4 bases short, with 17 bases between. CDR1 is SGDLS, CDR2 YYNGEE, per germline. The sequenced part of the CDR3 DNA is TGTGCCAGCCTTCACAGGGAAGAGCGAGAGACC. Amino acids: CASLHREERET. Given in full, the CDR3 is CASLHREERETQYF.

Regarding this clone: The CDR3 goes on 3 residues after the read ends, and that part is filled in from the germline J gene. The chain employs TRBV15 and TRBJ2-7; 7 nucleotides agree with TRBD1. J gave up 0 bases and V 4 bases, and 9 bases lay outside the gene matches. Germline loops: CDR1 LNHNV, CDR2 YYDKDF (reference sequence). The CDR3 length is 16 residues. CDR3 DNA, as far as it was read: TGTGCCACCAGCACCCGGGACAGTCTCAGCTCCTACGAG. Encoded protein: CATSTRDSLSSYE. The whole CDR3 sequence reads CATSTRDSLSSYEQYF.

This clone registers medium-sized (0.01 to 0.1%) by frequency. CDR3 loop: CASRAGTGPYNEQFF. The DNA read from the CDR3 is TGTGCCAGCAGGGCCGGGACAGGGCCGTACAATGAG. This chain links TRBV5-6 with TRBJ2-1, with TRBD1 identical over 9 bases. From the germline J gene comes the end of the CDR3, since the read stops 3 residues before it. The germline V gene encodes CDR1 SGHDT and CDR2 YYEEEE. V lost 5 bases and J lost 4; bases outside the gene matches: 7. The CDR3 is 15 residues long.

On this clone: The read ends 3 residues before the CDR3 terminus; that terminus is restored from the germline J gene. The chain recombines TRBV10-3 with TRBJ2-3; 10 bases line up with TRBD2. The CDR3 length is 20 residues. Per the germline V gene, CDR1 is ENHRY and CDR2 is SYGVKD. Trimming took 2 bases from V and 1 from J; bases not matched to a gene: 15. This chain's CDR3 is CAISEPDGIAGGRGTDTQYF. CDR3 DNA (partial): TGTGCCATCAGTGAGCCCGACGGGATAGCGGGGGGTCGTGGCACAGATACG.

Comments on this clone: Read data end 3 residues before the CDR3 end; the end is taken from the germline J gene. The rearrangement uses TRBV19 and TRBJ1-5; 8 nucleotides agree with TRBD1. The CDR3 totals 15 residues. V lost 4 bases to trimming and J lost 8 bases; unmatched junction nucleotides: 10. Germline V lookup: CDR1 LNHDA, CDR2 SQIVND (reference sequence). The covered CDR3 bases are TGTGCCAGTAGTACCCTCGGACAGGGAGTTGAGCCC. It is translated as CASSTLGQGVEP. The whole CDR3 reads CASSTLGQGVEPQHF.

Details on this clone: Read sequence stops 3 residues before the CDR3 end, and the germline J gene provides the missing end. The chain combines TRBV20-1 with TRBJ2-5; 8 nucleotides match TRBD2. CDR1 is DFQATT and CDR2 is SNEGSKA in the germline V gene (reference sequence). The CDR3 is 17 residues long. J was trimmed by 6 bases and V by 0 bases; bases with no gene match: 15. CDR3 in amino acids: CSARDRVGGGSIKTQYF. Partial CDR3 DNA: TGCAGTGCTAGAGATCGTGTCGGGGGGGGATCCATAAAGACC.

The sequenced CDR3 bases are TGCAGCGTTGAACCACCCGGGGGGGTCCCCAAAAACATT. Translated: CSVEPPGGVPKNI. The entire CDR3 sequence reads CSVEPPGGVPKNIQYF. V and J are TRBV29-1 and TRBJ2-4; 8 nucleotides line up with TRBD2. From the germline J gene comes the end of the CDR3, since the read stops 3 residues before it. There are 16 residues in the CDR3. The germline V gene has CDR1 SQVTM and CDR2 ANQGSEA. J lost 2 bases, V lost 2 bases, and 8 bases had no gene match.

About this clone itself: The observed sequence ends 3 residues before the CDR3 terminus, with the missing tail filled in from the germline J gene. The chain uses TRBV5-1 and TRBJ2-7; TRBD1 agrees at 8 bases. The CDR3 length is 15 residues. Germline CDR1 reads SGHRS; CDR2 reads YFSETQ. Trimming took 3 bases from V and 2 from J; bases not matched to a gene: 7. CDR3 bases read: TGCGCCAGCAGCTCCCTTGAACAGGGGGCCTACGAG. Its protein product is CASSSLEQGAYE. The whole CDR3 is CASSSLEQGAYEQYF.

Notes on this clone: With the read ending 3 residues before the CDR3 end, the germline J gene is used to fill in that end. This rearrangement joins TRBV29-1 to TRBJ1-2; tentatively, D is TRBD1 (6 bases). The germline V gene encodes CDR1 SQVTM and CDR2 ANQGSEA. The CDR3 totals 12 residues. The CDR3 is CSVESGEVGYTF. Partial CDR3 DNA: TGCAGCGTTGAGTCAGGGGAAGTAGGC.

A word on this clone: The read ends 3 residues shy of where the CDR3 ends; the end is completed using the germline J gene. The genes are TRBV5-1 and TRBJ2-3, with 10 bases identical to TRBD2. This CDR3 is 15 amino acids long. Germline V lookup: CDR1 SGHRS, CDR2 YFSETQ. The CDR3 sequence: CASSRGLAREETQYF. The covered CDR3 bases are TGCGCCAGCAGCCGGGGACTAGCGAGAGAAGAGACG.

Note on this clone: The read comes to an end 3 residues before the CDR3 does, leaving the germline J gene to fill in the end. The J gene is TRBJ2-2, the V gene TRBV11-3; 10 positions agree with TRBD2. In germline, CDR1 is SGHNT, CDR2 YENEEA. The length of the CDR3 is 14 residues. J was trimmed by 7 bases and V by 6 bases; bases with no gene match: 5. CDR3 bases read: TGTGCCAGCAGGAAGGCTAGCGGGAGCGGGGAG. Translation gives CASRKASGSGE. The whole CDR3 sequence is CASRKASGSGELFF.

Comment on this clone: The read terminates 3 residues ahead of where the CDR3 ends, so the germline J gene completes it. The chain recombines TRBV5-1 with TRBJ1-3, with a weak D call TRBD1 (5 bases). Trimming removed 0 bases at V and 0 bases at J, with 13 bases between. The CDR3 contains 17 residues. Germline V gene sequence: CDR1 SGHRS, CDR2 YFSETQ. CDR3 amino acids: CASSLGSDSYSGNTIYF. CDR3 DNA (partial): TGCGCCAGCAGCTTGGGCAGCGACAGCTACTCTGGAAACACC. Based on the CDR3 plus reference TRBV5-1 and TRBJ1-3, the full variable domain is KAGVTQTPRYLIKTRGQQVTLSCSPISGHRSVSWYQQTPGQGLQFLFEYFSETQRNKGNFPGRFSGRQFSNSRSEMNVSTLELGDSALYLCASSLGSDSYSGNTIYFGEGSWLTVV.

Comments on this clone: The CDR3 is cut off 3 residues early in the read; its end comes from the germline J gene. The chain is built from TRBV6-2 or TRBV6-3 and TRBJ1-1, with TRBD1 matching 9 bases. CDR3 size: 16 residues. The trim removed 5 bases at V and 1 base at J, leaving 8 bases unmatched. Germline V gene sequence: CDR1 MNHEY, CDR2 SVGEGT. The sequenced CDR3 bases are TGTGCCAGCAGTAAACAGGGGGCGCGGGGGAACACTGAA. It encodes CASSKQGARGNTE. The entire CDR3 is CASSKQGARGNTEAFF.

As concerns this clone: The CDR3 end falls 3 residues outside the read, so it is completed with the germline J gene. The chain carries TRBV5-1 and TRBJ1-4; the D gene is possibly TRBD1 (6 bases). CDR1 and CDR2 (germline): SGHRS, YFSETQ. Trimming removed 5 bases from V and 7 bases from J, with 12 bases in between. The CDR3 is 13 amino acids. The sequenced part of the CDR3 DNA is TGCGCCAGCAGTCCCGGACAGACTGAAAAA. Translation gives CASSPGQTEK. The whole CDR3 region reads CASSPGQTEKLFF.

Turning to this clone: The sequenced fragment ends 3 residues before the CDR3 boundary, so the rest is inferred from the germline J gene. The chain uses TRBV19 and TRBJ2-2, with 7 bases aligning to TRBD2. Per germline, CDR1 LNHDA and CDR2 SQIVND (reference sequence). CDR3 length equals 15 residues. V dropped 7 bases and J dropped 5; count of bases not matched to a gene: 10. The sequenced CDR3 bases are TGTGCCAGTAATCCCCAGGGAGGGGTGACCGGGGAG. Protein sequence: CASNPQGGVTGE. The entire CDR3 protein reads CASNPQGGVTGELFF. Based on the CDR3 plus reference TRBV19 and TRBJ2-2, the full variable domain is DGGITQSPKYLFRKEGQNVTLSCEQNLNHDAMYWYRQDPGQGLRLIYYSQIVNDFQKGDIAEGYSVSREKKESFPLTVTSAQKNPTAFYLCASNPQGGVTGELFFGEGSRLTVL.

Comment on this clone: The read stops 3 residues short of the end of the CDR3; the missing end is completed from the germline J gene. This chain uses TRBV14 with TRBJ1-1; TRBD1 might be the D (5 bases). The CDR3 covers 15 residues. Germline V gene lookup returns CDR1 SGHDN and CDR2 FVKESK. V dropped 1 base and J dropped 0 bases, with 9 bases sitting between them. The chain's CDR3 is CASSQVGGMNTEAFF. The CDR3 bases that were read are TGTGCCAGCAGCCAAGTTGGGGGGATGAACACTGAA.

Turning to this clone: The CDR3 end falls 3 residues outside the read, so it is completed with the germline J gene. V usage is TRBV14 and J usage is TRBJ1-2; the match to TRBD1 covers 11 bases. The CDR3 runs to 17 residues. V gave up 0 bases and J gave up 2 bases; unmatched junction bases: 5. The germline V gene has CDR1 SGHDN and CDR2 FVKESK. The covered CDR3 bases are TGTGCCAGCAGCCAAGAAACCAGGACAGGGGGCAACTATGGC. Translating gives CASSQETRTGGNYG. Given in full, the CDR3 is CASSQETRTGGNYGYTF.

Remarks on this clone: The CDR3 goes on 3 residues after the read ends, and that part is filled in from the germline J gene. This chain links TRBV7-9 with TRBJ2-5; TRBD2 agrees at 9 bases. CDR1 is SEHNR, CDR2 FQNEAQ, per germline (reference sequence). The V segment lost 11 bases and the J segment 0 bases; nucleotides outside the gene matches: 4. The CDR3 runs to 13 residues. The CDR3 bases that were read are TGTGCCGTACGACTAGCGGACCAAGAGACC. This sequence encodes CAVRLADQET. The whole CDR3 region reads CAVRLADQETQYF.

Incomplete CDR3 DNA: TGTGCCAGTAGTCCGCGCGAGGGCTATGGT. Translation gives CASSPREGYG. The entire CDR3 is CASSPREGYGQYF. This chain joins TRBV19 and TRBJ2-4; a weak D match, TRBD2 (5 bases). The CDR3 goes on 3 residues after the read ends, and that part is filled in from the germline J gene. The CDR3 runs to 13 residues. Looked up from germline, CDR1 is LNHDA and CDR2 is SQIVND (reference sequence).

On this clone itself: Read coverage stops 3 residues before the CDR3 terminus; the germline J gene supplies the remainder. This chain joins TRBV5-1 and TRBJ1-3; weak D call: TRBD1 (6 bases). This CDR3 has 14 residues. The germline V gene encodes CDR1 SGHRS and CDR2 YFSETQ. The V and J ends lost 1 base and 8 bases respectively, with 13 bases between them. The sequenced CDR3 bases are TGCGCCAGCAGCTTGCACAGGGCATCAGACACC. Translation gives CASSLHRASDT. The full CDR3 protein reads CASSLHRASDTIYF.

As for this clone: The sequence runs out 3 residues before the end of the CDR3; the remainder is reconstructed from the germline J gene. This chain links TRBV19 with TRBJ1-1; possible D gene TRBD1, 6 bases. The germline V gene has CDR1 LNHDA and CDR2 SQIVND (reference sequence). CDR3 length equals 15 residues. Trimming left V 3 bases short and J 5 bases short, with 16 bases between. The CDR3 DNA, read in part, is TGTGCCAGTAGTATCAGCAATACAGGGCCTACTGAA. It codes for CASSISNTGPTE. The whole CDR3 protein is CASSISNTGPTEAFF.

CDR3 protein: CASSERTGNRGTEAFF. Incomplete CDR3 DNA: TGCGCCAGCAGCGAGCGGACAGGGAACAGGGGGACTGAA. The genes are TRBV5-1 and TRBJ1-1; 8 bases agree with TRBD1. The read falls 3 residues short of the CDR3 end, and the missing part is taken from the germline J gene. The CDR3 totals 16 residues. Germline-derived CDR1 and CDR2 are SGHRS and YFSETQ. V was pared by 4 bases and J by 5 bases, with 13 bases of the junction left unmatched.

On this clone itself: The read falls 3 residues short of the CDR3 end, and the missing part is taken from the germline J gene. This chain joins TRBV6-1 and TRBJ2-7, with TRBD1 identical over 7 bases. Germline V gene sequence: CDR1 MNHNS, CDR2 SASEGT. The V segment lost 4 bases and the J segment 2 bases; nucleotides outside the gene matches: 8. CDR3 length: 15 amino acids. CDR3: CASSGDRVIPYEQYF. CDR3 DNA (partial): TGTGCCAGCAGTGGAGACAGGGTAATCCCCTACGAG.

The CDR3 DNA, read in part, is TGTGCCAGCAGTGGGGACAGGGGGCTCTACGAG. Translated, it gives CASSGDRGLYE. The entire CDR3 sequence reads CASSGDRGLYEQYF. The J gene is TRBJ2-7, the V gene TRBV7-8; 12 positions match TRBD1. The CDR3 goes on 3 residues after the read ends, and that part is filled in from the germline J gene. J lost 3 bases, V lost 6 bases, and 3 bases had no gene match. Germline values: CDR1 SGHVS, CDR2 FQNEAQ. The length of the CDR3 is 14 residues.